This is a list of T cell receptor beta chains from one sample in a study of T cell repertoires in cytomegalovirus infection. MiXCR was run by TCRdb on the reads, yielding one entry per CDR3 protein. The data show about 97,000 distinct CDR3 sequences, approximately 15% seen once. Specimen: PBMCs. The receptor set was obtained from a human donor in good health (CMV status not recorded). Some clones in this sample may be carry-over from other donors' samples. Each CDR3 is given with its conserved first and last residue. The order of the fields is D gene, J gene, V gene, CDR3 protein. D genes are given only for firm matches.

d_call: NA; j_call: TRBJ1-5; v_call: TRBV28; cdr3_aa: CASSAQGKSNQPQHF
d_call: NA; j_call: TRBJ1-5; v_call: TRBV7-3; cdr3_aa: CATTIAASNQPQHF
d_call: NA; j_call: TRBJ1-4; v_call: TRBV5-4; cdr3_aa: CASSLYATNEKLFF
d_call: NA; j_call: TRBJ2-7; v_call: TRBV5-4; cdr3_aa: CASSWGATYEQYF
d_call: NA; j_call: TRBJ1-2; v_call: TRBV7-2; cdr3_aa: CASSLVFQGGYTF
d_call: NA; j_call: TRBJ1-6; v_call: TRBV6-2/TRBV6-3; cdr3_aa: CASTDRPGTYNSPLHF
d_call: NA; j_call: TRBJ1-5; v_call: TRBV7-8; cdr3_aa: CASSLFRTWDQPQHF
d_call: TRBD1; j_call: TRBJ1-1; v_call: TRBV7-2; cdr3_aa: CASSERGRRTGLHTEAFF
d_call: TRBD2; j_call: TRBJ2-3; v_call: TRBV7-2; cdr3_aa: CASSLTSGGRTDTQYF
d_call: NA; j_call: TRBJ1-1; v_call: TRBV20-1; cdr3_aa: CSARLRGLGNTEAFF
d_call: NA; j_call: TRBJ2-1; v_call: TRBV5-4; cdr3_aa: CASSVGTDSYNEQFF